Detailed here is one T cell receptor (beta chain). The data derive from a study of shared clonotypes between healthy human individuals. The assay ran at deep level. Several immunoSEQ 96-well plates shared each subset's DNA, each plate a replicate. Each PCR replicate from the sorted subsets contained around 0.2 ug DNA, which is around 30,000 T cell genomes. Here immunoSEQ multiplex PCR was the method, and the copy in TCRdb shows in-frame clones only, minus some. The table has 2 million to 3 million clones, 93% seen once. The CDR3 is 15 residues long. V gave up 6 bases and J gave up 4 bases, with 18 bases separating them. The germline V gene encodes CDR1 LGHNA and CDR2 YSLEER.

The sequence came from a man between 18 and 35 years old in good health. Some clones in this sample may be carry-over from other donors' samples. This rearrangement joins TRBV4-3 to TRBJ1-2; D remains unclear. Sample: naive CD4+ T cells from PBMCs. Indicated subset: CD45RA+ positively selected. The CDR3 region has the DNA TGCGCCAGCAGGCTTACTAGTGGAGCGGGCTATGGCTACACCTTC. Its translation: CASRLTSGAGYGYTF.